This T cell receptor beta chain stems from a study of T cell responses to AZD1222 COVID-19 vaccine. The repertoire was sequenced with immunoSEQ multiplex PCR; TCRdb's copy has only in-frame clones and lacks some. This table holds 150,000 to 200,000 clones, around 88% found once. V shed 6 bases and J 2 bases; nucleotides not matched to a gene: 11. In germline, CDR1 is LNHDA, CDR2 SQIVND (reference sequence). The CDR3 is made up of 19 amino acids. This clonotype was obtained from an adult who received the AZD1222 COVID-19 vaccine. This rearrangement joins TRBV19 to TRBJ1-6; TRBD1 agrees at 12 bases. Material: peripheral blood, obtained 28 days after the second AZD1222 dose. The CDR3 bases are TGTGCCAGTAGAGGGGGGACAGGGGGCGCATTGCCCTATAATTCACCCCTCCACTTT. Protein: CASRGGTGGALPYNSPLHF.